This entry lists 19 T cell receptor beta chains sequenced from one sample in a study of cytomegalovirus exposure and HLA in healthy donors. Amplification used 60 Vbeta primers and 13 Jbeta primers. Some clones are missing from TCRdb's copy, which holds only in-frame ones; the method was immunoSEQ multiplex PCR. This sample yields more than 150,000 clones, of which approximately 81% are seen a single time; about 2.1% belongs to the top ten. Sequenced: PBMCs. The receptors stem from a woman under 30 in good health and CMV-seronegative.

This chain uses TRBV7-8 with TRBJ1-1; TRBD1 might be the D (5 bases). With 5 bases removed from V and 2 bases from J, the gap between germline ends came to 9 bases. CDR1 SGHVS and CDR2 FQNEAQ come from the germline V gene. This CDR3 comprises 13 residues. In DNA, the CDR3 is TGTGCCAGCAGCCCAAGGGGAAACACTGAAGCTTTCTTT. Its protein product is CASSPRGNTEAFF.

The chain uses TRBV6-5 and TRBJ2-1; 12 bases agree with TRBD2. The CDR3 loop spans 16 amino acids. V was clipped by 4 bases and J by 8 bases; unmatched bases: 9. Germline CDR1 and CDR2: MNHEY and SVGAGI. CDR3 nucleotide sequence: TGTGCCAGCAGTTCTAGCGGGAGGGCCTCAAGCTATGAGCAGTTCTTC. It specifies CASSSSGRASSYEQFF.

The chain employs TRBV25-1 and TRBJ1-1; 8 bases align to TRBD1. The CDR3 spans 16 residues. The germline gives CDR1 MGHDK, CDR2 SYGVNS. V was pared by 6 bases and J by 4 bases, with 13 bases of the junction left unmatched. CDR3 sequence (DNA): TGTGCCAGCAGGCCCTCGACAGGGGCCCAAAGCACTGAAGCTTTCTTT. Amino acid sequence: CASRPSTGAQSTEAFF.

The chain has TRBV7-2 and TRBJ2-3; D possibly corresponds to TRBD2 (6 bases). Trimming took off 1 base at V and 1 base at J, with 9 bases between the two ends. This CDR3 is built from 15 residues. From germline, CDR1 is SGHTA and CDR2 FQGNSA. CDR3 amino acids: CASSLVGGGTDTQYF. The CDR3 DNA sequence: TGTGCCAGCAGCTTAGTTGGCGGGGGCACAGATACGCAGTATTTT.

This rearrangement joins TRBV6-6 to TRBJ2-2; possibly TRBD2 for D (5 bases). Germline-derived CDR1 and CDR2 are MNHNY and SVGAGI (reference sequence). The V end was cut by 4 bases, the J end by 0 bases, with 9 bases between. This CDR3 has 15 amino acids. The CDR3 spells CASSLYGTNTGELFF. The CDR3 nucleotides are TGTGCCAGCAGTTTGTACGGGACGAACACCGGGGAGCTGTTTTTT.

The V and J genes are TRBV6-5 and TRBJ1-6; TRBD1 matches 10 bases. V dropped 6 bases and J dropped 7; count of bases not matched to a gene: 6. Germline-derived CDR1 and CDR2 are MNHEY and SVGAGI. There are 15 residues in the CDR3. The CDR3, as DNA: TGTGCCAGCAGCCCCGGACAGGGGGGAAATTCACCCCTCCACTTT. Translation gives CASSPGQGGNSPLHF.

This sequence joins TRBV28 and TRBJ1-5, with 7 bases matching TRBD1. This CDR3 region has 18 residues. After removal of 2 bases from V and 0 bases from J, the junction contained 10 bases not matched to a gene. In germline, CDR1 is MDHEN, CDR2 SYDVKM. The CDR3 DNA reads TGTGCCAGCAGTTTAACAGGGGAGAGTGGGTATAGCAATCAGCCCCAGCATTTT. Translation: CASSLTGESGYSNQPQHF.

This chain joins TRBV7-9 and TRBJ2-5; 13 bases align to TRBD2. The CDR3 is 16 amino acids. CDR1 and CDR2 (germline): SEHNR, FQNEAQ (reference sequence). Trimming removed 4 bases from V and 5 bases from J; junction bases left unmatched: 7. The CDR3 bases are TGTGCCAGCAGCTCAGGACTAGCGGGAGTCTCTGAGACCCAGTACTTC. Translation: CASSSGLAGVSETQYF.

The V call is TRBV14, the J call TRBJ2-5; D not resolved. The end of the DNA aligns better with TRBJ2-7, so the J call may be wrong. Germline V gives CDR1 SGHDN, CDR2 FVKESK. This CDR3 is built from 13 residues. Written as DNA, the CDR3 is TGTGCCAGCAGCCAAGTGCAAGAATACGAGCAGTACTTC. Protein product: CASSQVQEYEQYF.

The J gene is TRBJ2-7, the V gene TRBV4-3; the match to TRBD1 covers 7 bases. The germline V gene has CDR1 LGHNA and CDR2 YSLEER. This CDR3 region has 14 residues. J gave up 6 bases and V 5 bases, and 10 bases lay outside the gene matches. CDR3 DNA: TGCGCCAGCAGCTTGGCCACAGGGGTCAGCGAGCAGTACTTC. This codes for CASSLATGVSEQYF.

The V and J genes are TRBV19 and TRBJ2-5; D unclear. V was trimmed by 3 bases and J by 1 base, leaving 9 bases between them. CDR1 and CDR2 from the germline V gene are LNHDA and SQIVND (reference sequence). CDR3 length equals 14 residues. For the CDR3, the DNA is TGTGCCAGTAGTATTGTGGCCCTCCAAGAGACCCAGTACTTC. It codes for CASSIVALQETQYF. Variable domain in full (rest from reference TRBV19 and TRBJ2-5): DGGITQSPKYLFRKEGQNVTLSCEQNLNHDAMYWYRQDPGQGLRLIYYSQIVNDFQKGDIAEGYSVSREKKESFPLTVTSAQKNPTAFYLCASSIVALQETQYFGPGTRLLVL.

CDR3 amino acids: CASSRDFGAGGNEKLFF. DNA of the CDR3: TGCGCCAGCAGCCGGGATTTCGGAGCAGGGGGAAATGAAAAACTGTTTTTT. The J gene is TRBJ1-4, the V gene TRBV4-3; 7 bases line up with TRBD1. The CDR3 runs 17 residues. Germline CDR1 is LGHNA and CDR2 is YSLEER. V lost 4 bases, J lost 5 bases, and 13 bases stayed unmatched.

The chain links TRBV7-9 to TRBJ2-3, with TRBD1 matching 7 bases. The CDR3 is 16 residues long. The junction had 7 bases not matched to a gene; V was cut back by 4 bases and J by 0 bases. CDR1 and CDR2 (germline): SEHNR, FQNEAQ (reference sequence). CDR3 protein: CASSSTGTISTDTQYF. In DNA, the CDR3 is TGTGCCAGCAGCTCGACAGGGACCATAAGCACAGATACGCAGTATTTT. The full variable domain, with the rest looked up from reference TRBV7-9 and TRBJ2-3, is DTGVSQNPRHKITKRGQNVTFRCDPISEHNRLYWYRQTLGQGPEFLTYFQNEAQLEKSRLLSDRFSAERPKGSFSTLEIQRTEQGDSAMYLCASSSTGTISTDTQYFGPGTRLTVL.

Turning to this clone: Lacking the conserved final phenylalanine or tryptophan, this CDR3 likely reflects a read error. The chain combines TRBV27 with TRBJ1-6; 7 bases line up with TRBD1. Germline V CDR1 and CDR2: MNHEY, SMNVEV (reference sequence). The CDR3 length is 14 residues. V was clipped by 2 bases and J by 10 bases; unmatched bases: 5. The CDR3 DNA reads as TGTGCCAGCAGTTTAAACAGGGGAGGCTCACCCCTCCACATT. Protein: CASSLNRGGSPLHI.

This chain uses TRBV15 with TRBJ2-3; TRBD1 matches at 7 bases. This CDR3 comprises 15 residues. CDR1 and CDR2 from the germline V gene are LNHNV and YYDKDF (reference sequence). V lost 8 bases and J lost 4; bases outside the gene matches: 12. The CDR3 coding sequence is TGTGCCACCCAGGCGTCGACAGGGAAGGCAGATACGCAGTATTTT. Translation gives CATQASTGKADTQYF.

V and J are TRBV4-1 and TRBJ2-7; D perhaps matches TRBD1 (6 bases). From germline, CDR1 is MGHRA and CDR2 YSYEKL. This CDR3 has 13 amino acids. Trimming left V 3 bases short and J 5 bases short, with 11 bases between. DNA for the CDR3: TGCGCCAGCAGCCACCCGGGACACAACGAGCAGTACTTC. Amino acid sequence: CASSHPGHNEQYF.

This sequence joins TRBV7-9 and TRBJ2-2, with 8 bases fitting TRBD2. Per the germline V gene, CDR1 is SEHNR and CDR2 is FQNEAQ (reference sequence). This CDR3 contains 17 residues. Losses at the gene ends were 2 bases for V and 1 base for J; bases not matched to a gene: 6. The CDR3 nucleotides read TGTGCCAGCAGCTTACTTTTAGCGGGGCTGAACACCGGGGAGCTGTTTTTT. This translates into CASSLLLAGLNTGELFF.

This clone was detected only a few times. This sequence joins TRBV5-4 and TRBJ2-7; D ambiguous. Trimming took 3 bases from V and 6 from J, leaving 10 bases between them. The V gene's germline CDR1 is SGHNT and CDR2 YYREEE (reference sequence). The CDR3 has 12 residues. CDR3 sequence: CASSSQNGEQYF. The CDR3 DNA reads TGTGCCAGCAGCTCCCAGAATGGCGAGCAGTACTTC. Filled out from reference TRBV5-4 and TRBJ2-7, the complete variable domain reads ETGVTQSPTHLIKTRGQQVTLRCSSQSGHNTVSWYQQALGQGPQFIFQYYREEENGRGNFPPRFSGLQFPNYSSELNVNALELDDSALYLCASSSQNGEQYFGPGTRLTVT.

This rearrangement joins TRBV7-9 to TRBJ1-2; D remains unclear. The germline gives CDR1 SEHNR, CDR2 FQNEAQ (reference sequence). There are 13 residues in the CDR3. Trimming left V 3 bases short and J 3 bases short, with 8 bases between. CDR3 residues: CASSFRSDYGYTF. Here the CDR3 DNA reads TGTGCCAGCAGCTTTAGAAGCGACTATGGCTACACCTTC.